The clone carrying this T cell receptor (beta chain) was seen at least ten times. Its antigen is not known. One entry per CDR3 protein results from TCRdb running MiXCR on the 5' RACE reads. This sample has fewer than 55,000 distinct CDR3 sequences, with roughly 6% found just once. There are 14 residues in the CDR3. The ends were cut back, 6 bases at V and 0 bases at J, with 9 bases in the middle. Germline values: CDR1 DFQATT, CDR2 SNEGSKA (reference sequence). This specimen belongs to a study of neurological immune-mediated disorders. Study-wide results and caveats: While HTLV-1-associated myelopathy showed the greatest TCR clonal expansion, multiple sclerosis showed the least, falling below healthy controls.

The chain links TRBV20-1 to TRBJ2-6, with unresolved D. Sequenced: CD4+ T cells from blood. The TCR sequence derives from a woman in her thirties or forties in good health. The CDR3 here is CSATDPSGANVLTF. CDR3 nucleotide sequence: TGCAGTGCAACGGATCCCTCTGGGGCCAACGTCCTGACTTTC.